This TCR beta chain stems from a study of T cell responses to AZD1222 COVID-19 vaccine. General study results and limits: Along spike, vaccine-associated CD4 TCRs were found throughout, with dominance at 160-218 and 743-854. Spike-specific TCRs gained breadth and depth after people received two AZD1222 doses. Baseline serostatus was positive in only six AZD1222 recipients. It should be noted that donors were predominantly white British and more often female, and clonal diversity was possibly underestimated.

TCRdb keeps only in-frame clones here, not all; method: immunoSEQ multiplex PCR. This sample has approximately 180,000 clones, with 85% to 95% found just once. There are 14 residues in the CDR3. Trimming left V 1 base short and J 3 bases short, with 7 bases between. Germline V gives CDR1 SGHTA, CDR2 FQGNSA. Note on this clone: Its antigen is not identified.

The material was peripheral blood, obtained 28 days after the second dose of the MenACWY control vaccine. This sequence joins TRBV7-2 and TRBJ1-5; D is uncertain. The sequence was obtained from an adult who received the MenACWY meningococcal vaccine as a control. The CDR3 region is CASSLGALNQPQHF. The CDR3 DNA reads TGTGCCAGCAGCTTAGGGGCGCTCAATCAGCCCCAGCATTTT.